Below are 22 T cell receptor beta chains sequenced from a single sample in a study of T-cell memory formation after mild COVID-19. TCRdb processed the 5' RACE reads anew with MiXCR; each CDR3 protein has one entry. This table holds 350,000 or so distinct CDR3 sequences, roughly 13% found once. The sample taken for sequencing was PBMCs or a T cell subset sorted from them (not recorded which). The receptors originated from a young man who had mild COVID-19 (a few samples of this study predate the infection). Cell type and time point are not known.

This clonotype was counted once. The J gene is TRBJ2-5, the V gene TRBV28; the match to TRBD2 covers 14 bases. Trimming took 6 bases from V and 14 from J; bases not matched to a gene: 14. Germline CDR1 reads MDHEN; CDR2 reads SYDVKM. This CDR3 has 15 residues. The CDR3 region has the DNA TGTGCCAGCAGGCTTACCGGGACTAGCGGGGGCCTCTTATACTTC. As protein: CASRLTGTSGGLLYF.

This chain uses TRBV2 with TRBJ2-5, with D possibly TRBD2 on 6 matching bases. Germline V gives CDR1 SNHLY, CDR2 FYNNEI. Trimming took 6 bases from V and 5 from J, leaving 10 bases between them. The CDR3 consists of 12 residues. CDR3 sequence: CASRRDSETQYF. The CDR3 region has the DNA TGTGCCAGCAGACGGGACTCGGAGACCCAGTACTTC.

This clonotype turned up a few times. The DNA for the CDR3 is TGTGCCAGCAGAGGGGATCCGAACACCGGGGAGCTGTTTTTT. Translating it yields CASRGDPNTGELFF. The chain combines TRBV12-3 or TRBV12-4 with TRBJ2-2; D is possibly TRBD1 (5 bases). The germline V and J ends were trimmed by 6 bases and 0 bases, with 8 bases remaining between them. The CDR3 extends over 14 amino acids.

This clonotype has at least ten counts. The chain employs TRBV7-2 and TRBJ2-2; D might be TRBD1 (6 bases). The CDR3 spans 14 residues. Germline lookup yields CDR1 SGHTA and CDR2 FQGNSA. The V end lost 3 bases, the J end lost 1 base, and 6 bases lay between the germline ends. CDR3 in amino acids: CASSFRGNTGELFF. The CDR3 DNA reads as TGTGCCAGCAGCTTCAGGGGGAACACCGGGGAGCTGTTTTTT.

The rearrangement uses TRBV12-3 or TRBV12-4 and TRBJ2-5; 9 bases align to TRBD2. The CDR3 has 15 residues. V gave up 6 bases and J gave up 2 bases; unmatched junction bases: 7. CDR3 residues: CASRRGGAWQETQYF. In nucleotides, the CDR3 is TGTGCCAGCAGGCGCGGGGGGGCCTGGCAAGAGACCCAGTACTTC.

The chain combines TRBV15 with TRBJ1-4; 10 bases are a match to TRBD1. J was trimmed by 3 bases and V by 3 bases; bases with no gene match: 4. The CDR3 length is 16 residues. CDR1 and CDR2 (germline): LNHNV, YYDKDF (reference sequence). As DNA, the CDR3 is TGTGCCACCAGCAGGGACAGGGGGGCCCCTAATGAAAAACTGTTTTTT. This sequence encodes CATSRDRGAPNEKLFF.

This clonotype has a count of ten or more. This chain connects TRBV20-1 to TRBJ1-2, with 9 bases identical to TRBD1. The CDR3 has 13 amino acids. Trimming cost V 6 bases and J 7 bases; bases outside gene matches: 9. Germline V lookup: CDR1 DFQATT, CDR2 SNEGSKA (reference sequence). CDR3 in amino acids: CSAPKQGAVGYTF. The CDR3 DNA is TGCAGTGCGCCGAAACAGGGGGCGGTTGGCTACACCTTC.

In this sample, this clonotype turned up a few times. The J gene is TRBJ2-5, the V gene TRBV27, with 9 bases lining up with TRBD1. This CDR3 region has 15 residues. Germline-derived CDR1 and CDR2 are MNHEY and SMNVEV (reference sequence). After removal of 4 bases from V and 5 bases from J, the junction contained 8 bases not matched to a gene. This chain's CDR3 is CASSSRDRAPETQYF. The CDR3 nucleotides are TGTGCCAGCAGTTCAAGGGACAGGGCCCCTGAGACCCAGTACTTC.

A few counts support this clonotype. The chain joins TRBV5-6 to TRBJ2-5, with D perhaps TRBD2 (6 bases). V gave up 5 bases and J gave up 0 bases, with 8 bases separating them. The CDR3 has 13 amino acids. Germline CDR1 SGHDT, CDR2 YYEEEE. In DNA, the CDR3 is TGTGCCAGCAGAAGCGGGTACCAAGAGACCCAGTACTTC. Protein product: CASRSGYQETQYF. Supplemented by reference TRBV5-6 and TRBJ2-5, the full variable domain reads DAGVTQSPTHLIKTRGQQVTLRCSPKSGHDTVSWYQQALGQGPQFIFQYYEEEERQRGNFPDRFSGHQFPNYSSELNVNALLLGDSALYLCASRSGYQETQYFGPGTRLLVL.

This clonotype was seen repeatedly, ten times or more. The chain recombines TRBV29-1 with TRBJ2-3; D is perhaps TRBD1 (6 bases). The CDR3 has 13 residues. The germline V gene encodes CDR1 SQVTM and CDR2 ANQGSEA. Deletions cut 4 bases from V and 0 bases from J, with 8 bases between. CDR3 nucleotide sequence: TGCAGCGTTGCACAGGGAAGCACAGATACGCAGTATTTT. Its protein product is CSVAQGSTDTQYF.

The chain carries TRBV9 and TRBJ2-3; 7 bases are shared with TRBD2. The CDR3 has 15 residues. J lost 1 base, V lost 0 bases, and 2 bases had no gene match. Germline loops: CDR1 SGDLS, CDR2 YYNGEE. The CDR3 protein is CASSVVGGGTDTQYF. CDR3 nucleotide sequence: TGTGCCAGCAGCGTAGTGGGGGGGGGCACAGATACGCAGTATTTT.

This clonotype appeared a few times. V is TRBV4-1 and J is TRBJ1-1; a possible D gene is TRBD1 (5 bases). There are 17 residues in the CDR3. The ends were cut back, 2 bases at V and 5 bases at J, with 21 bases in the middle. Germline CDR1 reads MGHRA; CDR2 reads YSYEKL. The CDR3, as DNA: TGCGCCAGCAGCCAACCCGTGGGTGGGGGAGAAGGGACTGAAGCTTTCTTT. Protein: CASSQPVGGGEGTEAFF.

This clonotype was observed a few times. This chain connects TRBV5-1 to TRBJ2-1; D not certain. The length of the CDR3 is 15 residues. In germline, CDR1 is SGHRS, CDR2 YFSETQ. V lost 0 bases, J lost 1 base, and 8 bases lay in between. The CDR3: CASSLGSQSYNEQFF. CDR3 nucleotide sequence: TGCGCCAGCAGCTTGGGCAGCCAATCCTACAATGAGCAGTTCTTC.

There are many counts of this clonotype. V and J are TRBV5-1 and TRBJ2-3; tentative D call: TRBD2 (5 bases). Germline CDR1 SGHRS, CDR2 YFSETQ. There are 14 residues in the CDR3. Trimming took 0 bases from V and 3 from J, leaving 8 bases between them. CDR3 residues: CASSLATGTDTQYF. The CDR3 DNA sequence: TGCGCCAGCAGCTTGGCAACGGGGACAGATACGCAGTATTTT.

The genes are TRBV6-2 or TRBV6-3 and TRBJ2-7; 7 bases match TRBD1. The germline V gene encodes CDR1 MNHEY and CDR2 SVGEGT. The V segment lost 2 bases and the J segment 2 bases; nucleotides outside the gene matches: 6. The CDR3 has 15 amino acids. The CDR3 reads CASSYGQENPYEQYF. In DNA, the CDR3 is TGTGCCAGCAGTTACGGACAGGAGAACCCCTACGAGCAGTACTTC.

This rearrangement joins TRBV29-1 to TRBJ2-3; 8 positions match TRBD1. The V and J ends lost 6 bases and 5 bases, in that order; junction bases with no gene match: 7. The CDR3 sequence is 13 residues long. The germline CDR1 and CDR2 sequences are SQVTM and ANQGSEA. CDR3 coding DNA: TGCAGCGTCAGACAGGGGCTGAGAGATACGCAGTATTTT. It specifies CSVRQGLRDTQYF.

This clonotype was counted only a few times. The genes are TRBV19 and TRBJ1-2; a possible D gene is TRBD1 (6 bases). Germline-derived CDR1 and CDR2 are LNHDA and SQIVND (reference sequence). This CDR3 comprises 11 residues. The germline V and J ends were trimmed by 8 bases and 8 bases, with 12 bases remaining between them. The CDR3 region is CASREGEGYTF. The CDR3 coding sequence is TGTGCCAGTCGTGAGGGGGAGGGCTACACCTTC.

The J gene is TRBJ2-5, the V gene TRBV29-1; TRBD1 matches at 9 bases. Germline CDR1 is SQVTM and CDR2 is ANQGSEA. CDR3 length: 14 amino acids. V gave up 4 bases and J gave up 4 bases; unmatched junction bases: 7. The CDR3 loop is CSVGVGTGSETQYF. The CDR3, as DNA: TGCAGCGTTGGTGTAGGGACAGGGTCAGAGACCCAGTACTTC. Full variable domain (missing parts from reference TRBV29-1 and TRBJ2-5): SAVISQKPSRDICQRGTSLTIQCQVDSQVTMMFWYRQQPGQSLTLIATANQGSEATYESGFVIDKFPISRPNLTFSTLTVSNMSPEDSSIYLCSVGVGTGSETQYFGPGTRLLVL.

The chain couples TRBV20-1 to TRBJ2-1; possibly TRBD2 for D (7 bases). V was shortened by 3 bases and J by 0 bases, with 15 bases between the two germline ends. This CDR3 is built from 16 residues. CDR1 is DFQATT and CDR2 is SNEGSKA in the germline V gene (reference sequence). CDR3 sequence (DNA): TGCAGTGCTAGTGAGCTGGGGGGGCACTCCTACAATGAGCAGTTCTTC. Protein product: CSASELGGHSYNEQFF.

The chain links TRBV5-1 to TRBJ2-3; either TRBD1 or TRBD2 may fit D (6 bases each). Trimming removed 9 bases from V and 2 bases from J, with 13 bases in between. CDR1 and CDR2 (germline): SGHRS, YFSETQ. This CDR3 spans 13 amino acids. The CDR3 is CATGAGSTDTQYF. CDR3 coding DNA: TGCGCCACAGGGGCGGGGTCCACAGATACGCAGTATTTT.

The chain's CDR3 is CSAIEGDTQYF. For the CDR3, the DNA is TGCAGTGCTATTGAAGGGGATACGCAGTATTTT. The chain employs TRBV20-1 and TRBJ2-3; D call uncertain. This CDR3 contains 11 residues. Trimming shortened V by 4 bases and J by 6 bases, and 8 bases separated the two germline ends. Germline assignment: CDR1 DFQATT and CDR2 SNEGSKA (reference sequence).

The sample holds a few counts of this clonotype. This chain joins TRBV29-1 and TRBJ2-3; D not resolved. CDR3 length: 13 residues. V was shortened by 2 bases and J by 3 bases, with 9 bases between the two germline ends. Germline CDR1 SQVTM, CDR2 ANQGSEA. The CDR3 region has the DNA TGCAGCGTTGAAAAACAGCGAACAGATACGCAGTATTTT. It is translated as CSVEKQRTDTQYF.